These 30 T cell receptor beta chains originate from one sample sequenced in a study of cytomegalovirus exposure and HLA in healthy donors. This PCR relied on a set of 60 Vbeta primers and 13 Jbeta primers. Libraries were prepared by immunoSEQ multiplex PCR; TCRdb keeps only in-frame clonotypes and omits some of them. This repertoire shows around 180,000 clones, around 80% found once; its top ten account for about 1.3%. Sequenced material: PBMCs. These receptors were taken from a girl aged 2-10 years in good health and CMV-seropositive.

V usage is TRBV7-3 and J usage is TRBJ1-1; D is undetermined. The ends were cut back, 5 bases at V and 1 base at J, with 8 bases in the middle. Germline V gives CDR1 SGHTA, CDR2 FQGTGA. This CDR3 is 13 amino acids long. CDR3 amino acids: CASSPGTNTEAFF. CDR3 nucleotides: TGTGCCAGCAGCCCGGGAACGAACACTGAAGCTTTCTTT.

The CDR3: CASSYSTGTVSYEQYF. In DNA, the CDR3 is TGTGCCAGCAGTTACTCAACCGGGACAGTCTCCTACGAGCAGTACTTC. The rearrangement links TRBV6-5 to TRBJ2-5; TRBD1 agrees at 7 bases. Gene TRBJ2-7 matches the end of the DNA better, so the J call may be wrong. From germline, CDR1 is MNHEY and CDR2 SVGAGI. This CDR3 is 16 amino acids long.

V is TRBV7-8 and J is TRBJ2-1, with a possible D match to TRBD2 (6 bases). The CDR3 totals 17 residues. Trimming removed 3 bases from V and 6 bases from J, with 21 bases in between. In germline, CDR1 is SGHVS, CDR2 FQNEAQ. In nucleotides, the CDR3 is TGTGCCAGCAGCTTCGGATTTCGCGGGGCCATTCCCAATGAGCAGTTCTTC. It codes for CASSFGFRGAIPNEQFF.

The J gene is TRBJ2-7, the V gene TRBV21-1; TRBD2 is the table's D call, not checked against the DNA. TRBV21-1 is assigned pseudogene status. The CDR3 loop spans 20 amino acids. The CDR3 is CASSKKGTSGRARSSYEQYF. CDR3 coding DNA: TGTGCCAGCAGCAAAAAGGGAACTAGCGGGAGGGCTCGGAGCTCCTACGAGCAGTACTTC.

The V call is TRBV4-2, the J call TRBJ2-7; 7 bases fit TRBD2. The CDR3 consists of 15 residues. The V and J ends lost 0 bases and 2 bases, in that order; junction bases with no gene match: 4. Germline V lookup: CDR1 LGHNA, CDR2 YNFKEQ. The CDR3 protein is CASSQDVREPYEQYF. The DNA for the CDR3 is TGTGCCAGCAGCCAAGATGTGCGGGAGCCCTACGAGCAGTACTTC.

The V gene is TRBV2, the J gene TRBJ2-2, with D hard to call. V shed 6 bases and J shed 7 bases, with 6 bases lying between them. Germline CDR1 SNHLY, CDR2 FYNNEI. The CDR3 spans 11 residues. The CDR3 here is CASREYGELFF. The DNA for the CDR3 is TGTGCCAGCAGGGAATACGGGGAGCTGTTTTTT. The full variable domain, with the rest looked up from reference TRBV2 and TRBJ2-2, is EPEVTQTPSHQVTQMGQEVILRCVPISNHLYFYWYRQILGQKVEFLVSFYNNEISEKSEIFDDQFSVERPDGSNFTLKIRSTKLEDSAMYFCASREYGELFFGEGSRLTVL.

The chain links TRBV6-5 to TRBJ1-2; the D is unclear. Germline CDR1 is MNHEY and CDR2 is SVGAGI. V was clipped by 7 bases and J by 0 bases, with 15 bases between them. The CDR3 is made up of 15 amino acids. CDR3 sequence (DNA): TGTGCCAGCATGCACCATCGAGGCTCTAACTATGGCTACACCTTC. Its protein product is CASMHHRGSNYGYTF.

The V gene is TRBV30, the J gene TRBJ1-2; TRBD1 aligns across 8 bases. This CDR3 is 14 amino acids long. V shed 5 bases and J 1 base; nucleotides not matched to a gene: 6. The germline gives CDR1 GTSNPN, CDR2 SVGIG (reference sequence). CDR3 bases: TGTGCCTGGTCAATAGGACAGGGTAACTATGGCTACACCTTC. Amino acids: CAWSIGQGNYGYTF.

The V and J genes are TRBV19 and TRBJ1-2, with D unresolved. V was pared by 5 bases and J by 5 bases, with 15 bases between. Germline V gene lookup returns CDR1 LNHDA and CDR2 SQIVND (reference sequence). There are 14 residues in the CDR3. The CDR3 spells CASSPLERVYGYTF. The CDR3 DNA follows: TGTGCCAGTAGTCCCCTGGAGAGGGTATATGGCTACACCTTC.

V is TRBV6-6 and J is TRBJ2-3; 8 nucleotides line up with TRBD2. The V and J ends lost 0 bases and 6 bases, in that order; junction bases with no gene match: 5. The CDR3 has 15 amino acids. CDR1 MNHNY and CDR2 SVGAGI come from the germline V gene (reference sequence). The CDR3 coding sequence is TGTGCCAGCAGTTACTCCCGGGAGGGCCCCGATACGCAGTATTTT. Protein product: CASSYSREGPDTQYF.

This clone was picked up a small number of times. DNA for the CDR3: TGTGCCACCAGCAGGGGACAGGGGTGGCCTGAAGCTTTCTTT. Its protein product is CATSRGQGWPEAFF. The chain recombines TRBV15 with TRBJ1-1; 10 nucleotides align to TRBD1. This CDR3 region has 14 residues. The V segment lost 3 bases and the J segment 6 bases; nucleotides outside the gene matches: 4. Germline V gene data show CDR1 as LNHNV and CDR2 as YYDKDF (reference sequence). Filled out from reference TRBV15 and TRBJ1-1, the complete variable domain reads DAMVIQNPRYQVTQFGKPVTLSCSQTLNHNVMYWYQQKSSQAPKLLFHYYDKDFNNEADTPDNFQSRRPNTSFCFLDIRSPGLGDTAMYLCATSRGQGWPEAFFGQGTRLTVV.

The chain is built from TRBV7-8 and TRBJ2-7; TRBD2 matches at 7 bases. The trim removed 5 bases at V and 4 bases at J, leaving 8 bases unmatched. Germline CDR1 and CDR2: SGHVS and FQNEAQ. The CDR3 is made up of 14 amino acids. The CDR3 is CASSRAGPHYEQYF. CDR3 sequence (DNA): TGTGCCAGCAGCCGAGCGGGGCCACATTACGAGCAGTACTTC.

CDR3: CASSIGVPGQGLNTEAFF. In DNA, the CDR3 is TGTGCCAGTAGTATCGGCGTCCCGGGACAGGGGCTGAACACTGAAGCTTTCTTT. J is TRBJ1-1 and V is TRBV19; 10 positions agree with TRBD1. The CDR3 consists of 18 residues. Germline lookup yields CDR1 LNHDA and CDR2 SQIVND (reference sequence). The J segment lost 0 bases and the V segment lost 3 bases, leaving 10 bases of the junction unmatched.

The chain joins TRBV10-2 to TRBJ1-6; D remains ambiguous. CDR1 and CDR2 from the germline V gene are WSHSY and SAAADI. This CDR3 has 15 amino acids. The germline V and J ends were trimmed by 5 bases and 8 bases, with 16 bases remaining between them. CDR3 DNA sequence: TGCGCCAGCAGTAGTGGAACCCGGGGATATTCACCCCTCCACTTT. As protein: CASSSGTRGYSPLHF.

The V gene is TRBV5-4, the J gene TRBJ2-2, with 9 bases matching TRBD1. Germline V gives CDR1 SGHNT, CDR2 YYREEE (reference sequence). J gave up 4 bases and V 4 bases, and 5 bases lay outside the gene matches. This CDR3 has 15 amino acids. CDR3 loop: CASSRGQGGTGELFF. CDR3 sequence (DNA): TGTGCCAGCAGCCGGGGACAGGGAGGCACCGGGGAGCTGTTTTTT.

This chain connects TRBV25-1 to TRBJ1-2; D gene uncertain. In germline, CDR1 is MGHDK, CDR2 SYGVNS. This CDR3 spans 12 amino acids. Trimming took off 6 bases at V and 5 bases at J, with 10 bases between the two ends. The CDR3 DNA reads as TGTGCCAGCAGGGGCTCCACTTATGGCTACACCTTC. This sequence encodes CASRGSTYGYTF.

The chain joins TRBV7-3 to TRBJ2-3; unclear D gene. This CDR3 has 15 residues. The germline V gene encodes CDR1 SGHTA and CDR2 FQGTGA. Trimming took off 1 base at V and 3 bases at J, with 11 bases between the two ends. The CDR3 DNA reads TGTGCCAGCAGCTTAAACGGTGCCTCTACAGATACGCAGTATTTT. This sequence encodes CASSLNGASTDTQYF.

The chain recombines TRBV5-1 with TRBJ1-1, with D maybe TRBD1 (5 bases). Germline V lookup: CDR1 SGHRS, CDR2 YFSETQ. Trimming shortened V by 4 bases and J by 1 base, and 8 bases separated the two germline ends. The CDR3 has 13 amino acids. The CDR3 protein is CASSRDWNTEAFF. The CDR3 coding sequence is TGCGCCAGCAGCCGGGACTGGAACACTGAAGCTTTCTTT.

The chain has TRBV7-3 and TRBJ2-7; D possibly corresponds to TRBD1 (5 bases). In germline, CDR1 is SGHTA, CDR2 FQGTGA. The V end was cut by 2 bases, the J end by 7 bases, with 15 bases between. The CDR3 is made up of 14 amino acids. The CDR3 loop is CASSLDSGMREQYF. DNA for the CDR3: TGTGCCAGCAGCTTAGACTCAGGGATGCGAGAGCAGTACTTC.

The J gene is TRBJ2-2, the V gene TRBV5-1, with D possibly being TRBD2 (5 bases). The CDR3 covers 15 residues. V lost 3 bases, J lost 3 bases, and 12 bases lay in between. The V gene's germline CDR1 is SGHRS and CDR2 YFSETQ. CDR3 nucleotide sequence: TGCGCCAGCAGCTCCCAAACTAGGCACACCGGGGAGCTGTTTTTT. Its translation is CASSSQTRHTGELFF.

The chain joins TRBV9 to TRBJ2-5; D might be TRBD1 (6 bases). The V end was cut by 4 bases, the J end by 2 bases, with 15 bases between. This CDR3 spans 15 amino acids. From germline, CDR1 is SGDLS and CDR2 YYNGEE. The CDR3 region has the DNA TGTGCCAGCAGCCCAGGGGTAGGGCCACAAGAGACCCAGTACTTC. This translates into CASSPGVGPQETQYF.

This clone was detected only a few times. V usage is TRBV5-6 and J usage is TRBJ1-1; D unresolved. The CDR3 extends over 15 amino acids. Germline V gene data show CDR1 as SGHDT and CDR2 as YYEEEE. Trimming stripped 2 bases from V and 0 bases from J, with 11 bases between. The CDR3 DNA reads TGTGCCAGCAGCTTTGGAGGGCATATGAACACTGAAGCTTTCTTT. It encodes CASSFGGHMNTEAFF.

The chain links TRBV5-1 to TRBJ2-1; D is unresolved. This CDR3 is 11 amino acids long. Per germline, CDR1 SGHRS and CDR2 YFSETQ. The ends were cut back, 7 bases at V and 7 bases at J, with 9 bases in the middle. This CDR3 reads CASGISNEQFF. DNA of the CDR3: TGCGCCAGCGGCATATCTAATGAGCAGTTCTTC.

This chain joins TRBV28 and TRBJ1-1; the D gene is possibly TRBD1 (5 bases). This CDR3 contains 14 residues. The V and J ends lost 4 bases and 4 bases respectively, with 13 bases between them. Germline V gene sequence: CDR1 MDHEN, CDR2 SYDVKM. The CDR3 coding sequence is TGTGCCAGCAGTTCTCTTTGGGGGGTCACTGAAGCTTTCTTT. This sequence encodes CASSSLWGVTEAFF. Filled out from reference TRBV28 and TRBJ1-1, the complete variable domain reads DVKVTQSSRYLVKRTGEKVFLECVQDMDHENMFWYRQDPGLGLRLIYFSYDVKMKEKGDIPEGYSVSREKKERFSLILESASTNQTSMYLCASSSLWGVTEAFFGQGTRLTVV.

The chain employs TRBV30 and TRBJ1-2; maybe TRBD1 (6 bases). CDR1 GTSNPN and CDR2 SVGIG come from the germline V gene (reference sequence). CDR3 length: 12 residues. Deletions cut 4 bases from V and 9 bases from J, with 15 bases between. Here the CDR3 reads CAWMRDQGSYTF. Here the CDR3 DNA reads TGTGCCTGGATGAGGGATCAGGGGAGCTACACCTTC.

V gene TRBV9 combines with J gene TRBJ1-2, with 8 bases identical to TRBD1. The germline V gene has CDR1 SGDLS and CDR2 YYNGEE. The CDR3 covers 19 residues. The ends lost 0 bases at V and 2 bases at J; junction bases unmatched: 15. CDR3 protein: CASSVEARMWGQENYGYTF. The CDR3 DNA is TGTGCCAGCAGCGTAGAAGCTAGGATGTGGGGACAGGAAAACTATGGCTACACCTTC. The complete variable domain, with remaining parts taken from reference TRBV9 and TRBJ1-2, reads DSGVTQTPKHLITATGQRVTLRCSPRSGDLSVYWYQQSLDQGLQFLIQYYNGEERAKGNILERFSAQQFPDLHSELNLSSLELGDSALYFCASSVEARMWGQENYGYTFGSGTRLTVV.

J is TRBJ2-1 and V is TRBV30; maybe TRBD1 (6 bases). The V end was cut by 7 bases, the J end by 5 bases, with 15 bases between. This CDR3 contains 13 residues. Per the germline V gene, CDR1 is GTSNPN and CDR2 is SVGIG (reference sequence). DNA for the CDR3: TGTGCCTACATTTCGGACAGAGACAATGAGCAGTTCTTC. It is translated as CAYISDRDNEQFF.

The chain joins TRBV6-5 to TRBJ1-2; 9 bases align to TRBD1. The CDR3 spans 13 residues. V lost 8 bases to trimming and J lost 8 bases; unmatched junction nucleotides: 9. Germline CDR1 MNHEY, CDR2 SVGAGI. The CDR3 here is CASSHGTGYGYTF. CDR3 DNA sequence: TGTGCCAGCTCGCACGGGACAGGGTACGGCTACACCTTC.

This chain uses TRBV30 with TRBJ1-4; no clear D. The length of the CDR3 is 12 residues. The germline gives CDR1 GTSNPN, CDR2 SVGIG (reference sequence). CDR3 bases: TGTGCTGTCGTTGAGGATGATGAAAAACTGTTTTTT. The encoded protein is CAVVEDDEKLFF. Full variable domain (outside the CDR3, taken from reference TRBV30 and TRBJ1-4): SQTIHQWPATLVQPVGSPLSLECTVEGTSNPNLYWYRQAAGRGLQLLFYSVGIGQISSEVPQNLSASRPQDRQFILSSKKLLLSDSGFYLCAVVEDDEKLFFGSGTQLSVL.

The rearrangement links TRBV29-1 to TRBJ2-7, with TRBD2 matching 8 bases. The ends lost 3 bases at V and 6 bases at J; junction bases unmatched: 7. The CDR3 extends over 13 amino acids. The germline gives CDR1 SQVTM, CDR2 ANQGSEA. The CDR3 protein is CSVDREGIGEQYF. The DNA for the CDR3 is TGCAGCGTTGATCGGGAGGGCATAGGCGAGCAGTACTTC.